The clone carrying this T cell receptor (beta chain) appeared many times. Exclusion applied to patients with other autoimmune diseases, uncontrolled infections, pregnancy or lactation. Clinical symptoms, serum thyroxine, TRAb, thyroid ultrasound and orbital computed tomography were relied on for diagnosis. Scientists amplified the TCR beta CDR3 regions from RNA transcripts. In the first round, RT-PCR was carried out with HTBI primers, and a multiplex PCR formed the second round. TCRdb ran MiXCR on the multiplex PCR reads and lists one entry per CDR3 protein. The sample has 350,000 to 400,000 distinct CDR3 sequences, roughly 18% seen once. The record originates from a study of Graves' ophthalmopathy and Graves' hyperthyroidism. Study-level information: Sampling took place at initial diagnosis, with peripheral blood obtained before any treatment.

Sequenced sample: peripheral blood. The sequence came from a woman between 18 and 29 years old with Graves' ophthalmopathy.

CDR3 coding DNA: TGCAGCGTTGAGGGGACGGTGAACTATGGCTACACCTTC. This encodes CSVEGTVNYGYTF. J is TRBJ1-2 and V is TRBV29-1, with D possibly TRBD1 on 5 matching bases. The germline CDR1 and CDR2 sequences are SQVTM and ANQGSEA. V lost 3 bases and J 2 bases, leaving 10 bases between the germline ends. The CDR3 has 13 amino acids. The complete variable domain, with remaining parts taken from reference TRBV29-1 and TRBJ1-2, reads SAVISQKPSRDICQRGTSLTIQCQVDSQVTMMFWYRQQPGQSLTLIATANQGSEATYESGFVIDKFPISRPNLTFSTLTVSNMSPEDSSIYLCSVEGTVNYGYTFGSGTRLTVV.